This TCR beta chain was observed in a study of CD8 T cells in Susac syndrome. Study-wide results and caveats: The study conceded that its TCR sequencing and HLA analysis involved relatively few individuals.

Comments on this clonotype: As yet, its antigen is unknown. The germline gene is not matched at one end of the junction; a read error may be the cause.

Per germline, CDR1 SGHRS and CDR2 YFSETQ. The CDR3 spans 16 residues. An amount of RNA that ranged from roughly 0.45 to 1 ug was reverse transcribed with random hexamers. Using its own MiXCR run on the immunoSEQ multiplex PCR reads, TCRdb lists one record per CDR3 protein. The repertoire holds approximately 230,000 distinct CDR3 sequences, with 90% to 95% as singletons. The study used treatment-naive patients who had stable or active relapsing-remitting disease as multiple sclerosis controls. It was negative isolation that provided the CD8+ and CD4+ T cells, whereas TEMRA cells were enriched by FACS.

The genes are TRBV5-1 and TRBJ1-3, with D perhaps matching TRBD1 (5 bases). The sequencing sample was made of CD4+ T cells from PBMCs. This clonotype was sampled from a human donor with multiple sclerosis. This chain's CDR3 is CASSPDDSLVGDTIYF. DNA for the CDR3: TGCGCCAGCAGCCCAGACGACAGCCTGGTTGGAGACACCATATATTTT.